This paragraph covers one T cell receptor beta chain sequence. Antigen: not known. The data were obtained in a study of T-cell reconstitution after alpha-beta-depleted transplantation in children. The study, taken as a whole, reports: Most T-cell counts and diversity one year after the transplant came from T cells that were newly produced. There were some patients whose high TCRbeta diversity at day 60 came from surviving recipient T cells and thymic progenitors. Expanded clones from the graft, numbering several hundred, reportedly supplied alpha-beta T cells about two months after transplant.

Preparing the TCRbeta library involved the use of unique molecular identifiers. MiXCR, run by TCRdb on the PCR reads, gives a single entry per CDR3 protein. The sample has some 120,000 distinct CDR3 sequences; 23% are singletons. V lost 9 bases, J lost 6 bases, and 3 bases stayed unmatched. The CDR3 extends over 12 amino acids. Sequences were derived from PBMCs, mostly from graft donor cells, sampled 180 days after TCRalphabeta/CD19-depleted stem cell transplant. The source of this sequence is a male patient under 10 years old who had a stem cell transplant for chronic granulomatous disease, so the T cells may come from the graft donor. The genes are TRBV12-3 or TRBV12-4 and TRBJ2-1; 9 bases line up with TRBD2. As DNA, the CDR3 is TGTGCCAGTCAACTAGCGGGCAATGAGCAGTTCTTC. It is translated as CASQLAGNEQFF.